These T cell receptor beta chains were read from a single sample in a study of T-cell reconstitution after alpha-beta-depleted transplantation in children. TCRdb processed the PCR reads anew with MiXCR; each CDR3 protein has one entry. The profile shows some 600,000 distinct CDR3 sequences, 10% to 15% of them singletons. The material sequenced was PBMCs, mostly from graft donor cells, taken 360 days after TCRalphabeta/CD19-depleted stem cell transplant. The origin of the receptors is a male patient younger than 18 who had a stem cell transplant for acute myeloid leukemia, so the T cells may come from the graft donor. Each CDR3 is given with its conserved first and last residue. The order of the fields is CDR3 DNA, CDR3 protein, V gene, clone size, D gene, J gene. D genes are given only for firm matches. Expanded clones get a size class; other rows say once, few or many, or leave the size out.

TGTGCCAGCAGCTTATCCGGAGGACTTATCTACAATGAGCAGTTCTTC,CASSLSGGLIYNEQFF,TRBV7-3,many,-,TRBJ2-1
TGCAGCGTTCGTCGGGGACTAGCTGCCCAAGAGACCCAGTACTTC,CSVRRGLAAQETQYF,TRBV29-1,-,TRBD2,TRBJ2-5
TGTGCCAGCTCAGGGACAGGGATAGCCAAAAACATTCAGTACTTC,CASSGTGIAKNIQYF,TRBV18,few,TRBD1,TRBJ2-4
TGTGCCAGCAAGATAACCTTAGCGGATAAGACCCAGTACTTC,CASKITLADKTQYF,TRBV6-1,few,-,TRBJ2-5
TGCAGTGCTAGAGAGGAGACAGGGTTTGCCTACGAGCAGTACTTC,CSAREETGFAYEQYF,TRBV20-1,-,TRBD1,TRBJ2-7
TGCGCCAGCAGCCGCGTCTCCGAGGTATGGGACAATGAGCAGTTCTTC,CASSRVSEVWDNEQFF,TRBV5-1,-,-,TRBJ2-1
TGCAGTGCTAGAGGGAACGGTCAGCCCCAGCATTTT,CSARGNGQPQHF,TRBV20-1,few,-,TRBJ1-5
TGCAGTGCTAGAGACTCCATACTTAGCGGAAGCCCCTACAATGAGCAGTTCTTC,CSARDSILSGSPYNEQFF,TRBV20-1,-,-,TRBJ2-1
TGTGCCATCAGTGGCGCCAGAGGTGGCTCCTACGAGCAGTACTTC,CAISGARGGSYEQYF,TRBV10-3,-,-,TRBJ2-7
TGTGCCAGCAGTTGCCCTCAGGGCGGGAATTCACCCCTCCACTTT,CASSCPQGGNSPLHF,TRBV6-2/TRBV6-3,-,-,TRBJ1-6
TGTGCCACCAGCCTCCTCAATGAGCAGTTCTTC,CATSLLNEQFF,TRBV15,many,-,TRBJ2-1
TGTGCCAGCAGTTTTGTAACAGGGAACTCTGGGGCCAACGTCCTGACTTTC,CASSFVTGNSGANVLTF,TRBV28,many,-,TRBJ2-6
TGTGCCAGCAGTTACAACGGGGGGCCCTATTATGAGCAGTTCTTC,CASSYNGGPYYEQFF,TRBV7-6,-,-,TRBJ2-1
TGTGCCAGCAGTTACGGGATTATCTACGAGCAGTACTTC,CASSYGIIYEQYF,TRBV6-2/TRBV6-3,few,-,TRBJ2-7
TGTGCCAGCAGTGTGGACAGGGTTTCCTACGAGCAGTACTTC,CASSVDRVSYEQYF,TRBV27,-,TRBD1,TRBJ2-7
TGTGCCAGCAGTTATGACGGGACAGGGTACGAGCAGTACTTC,CASSYDGTGYEQYF,TRBV6-2/TRBV6-3,few,TRBD1,TRBJ2-7
TGTGCCAGCAGTGTGGGCCTCGACACCTTCACAGATACGCAGTATTTT,CASSVGLDTFTDTQYF,TRBV6-1,-,-,TRBJ2-3
TGTGCCAGCAGCATCGCCCGGGCCTCAAGGAATTCACCCCTCCACTTT,CASSIARASRNSPLHF,TRBV7-2,-,-,TRBJ1-6
TGTGCCAGCAGCCAAGTAGGGGAGGGACTCCAAGAGACCCAGTACTTC,CASSQVGEGLQETQYF,TRBV4-2,-,TRBD2,TRBJ2-5
TGTGCCACCAGTGATCCTCGTACAGGGGGCTATGGGGCCAACGTCCTGACTTTC,CATSDPRTGGYGANVLTF,TRBV24-1,-,TRBD1,TRBJ2-6
TGTGCCGCAGCAGGGGTTATCCGGGACTCTCACACAGATACGCAGTATTTT,CAAAGVIRDSHTDTQYF,TRBV2,-,-,TRBJ2-3
TGTGCCATCCGCGGGGGAAACACAGATACGCAGTATTTT,CAIRGGNTDTQYF,TRBV10-3,-,TRBD2,TRBJ2-3
TGTGCCAGCAGTCGGACTGGGAAAAACATTCAGTACTTC,CASSRTGKNIQYF,TRBV6-1,many,-,TRBJ2-4
TGCGCCAGCAGCTTGGTAGGGGGGGACACTGAAGCTTTCTTT,CASSLVGGDTEAFF,TRBV5-1,many,-,TRBJ1-1
TGTGCCAGCAGTGTGGTAAGGAGGGGGGCCTATAATTCACCCCTCCACTTT,CASSVVRRGAYNSPLHF,TRBV28,-,-,TRBJ1-6
TGTGCCAGCAGTTTTAGACAGGGTGGTACTGAAGCTTTGTTT,CASSFRQGGTEALF,TRBV12-3/TRBV12-4,-,TRBD1,TRBJ1-1
TGTGCCAGCAGCTTAGGTGTCGGCCAGGGTAAGTTCTTC,CASSLGVGQGKFF,TRBV7-8,-,-,TRBJ2-1
TGTGCCACCAGCAGAGTGTCGGGAGGGGCGGAGACCCAGTACTTC,CATSRVSGGAETQYF,TRBV15,once,TRBD2,TRBJ2-5
TGTGCTAGCAGCTTGAGGGGAGGGGACACAGATACGCAGTATTTT,CASSLRGGDTDTQYF,TRBV7-7,few,TRBD2,TRBJ2-3
TGTGCCAGCAGTTGGAATAGCGCGCCGATCGAGCAGTACTTC,CASSWNSAPIEQYF,TRBV27,few,-,TRBJ2-7
TGCAGTGCTAGCCTGGGTACGCCCTACGAGCAGTACTTC,CSASLGTPYEQYF,TRBV20-1,-,-,TRBJ2-7
TGCAGCGTTGAGAGAGGAGGAAACATTCAGTACTTC,CSVERGGNIQYF,TRBV29-1,many,-,TRBJ2-4
TGTGCTAGTGGTTTGGTAGGAGGGGGGCGGGAGAACACCGGGGAGCTGTTTTTT,CASGLVGGGRENTGELFF,TRBV12-5,few,-,TRBJ2-2
TGCTATAAGAGGCGAGATGGCTACACCTTC,CYKRRDGYTF,TRBV29-1,-,-,TRBJ1-2
TGTGCCAGCAGTCACGACAGCTACAATGAGCAGTTCTTC,CASSHDSYNEQFF,TRBV12-3/TRBV12-4,-,-,TRBJ2-1
TGCAGTGCTAGAGAGACCCCCTTTCGACTAGCGCCCAGAAAGGGGCAGTTCTTC,CSARETPFRLAPRKGQFF,TRBV20-1,-,TRBD2,TRBJ2-1
TGCAGCGCCATATACCGTTGGGGCTCCTACGAGCAGTACTTC,CSAIYRWGSYEQYF,TRBV29-1,-,-,TRBJ2-7
TGCGCCAGCAGCGTCCCGGGACTAGCGGGAGATACGTATTTT,CASSVPGLAGDTYF,TRBV5-1,few,TRBD2,TRBJ2-3
TGTGCCAGCCATTTACTCGGGGGAGGAAATTCACCCCTCCACTTT,CASHLLGGGNSPLHF,TRBV28,few,-,TRBJ1-6
TGTGCCAGCAGGGCCTACAGGGGGCTGGGAAACACCATATATTTT,CASRAYRGLGNTIYF,TRBV12-3/TRBV12-4,few,TRBD1,TRBJ1-3
TGTGCCAGCGCCCGGGACAGCCTCACAGATACGCAGTATTTT,CASARDSLTDTQYF,TRBV4-2,many,TRBD1,TRBJ2-3